This TCR beta chain was recovered during a study of healthy donors' naive CD4 and CD8 T cells. The CDR3 contains 16 residues. V was pared by 4 bases and J by 5 bases, with 18 bases between. Germline values: CDR1 ENHRY, CDR2 SYGVKD. Naive CD4+ cells were sorted as CD4+CD8-CD45RO-CD45RA+; naive CD8+ as CD8+CD4-CD45RA+CD27bright. A linear amplification protocol produced the TCR libraries from 400 to 550 ng of total RNA. TCRdb reanalysed the reads using MiXCR and keeps one entry per CDR3 protein. The sample shows roughly 200,000 distinct CDR3 sequences, around 70% of them seen only once. This TCR was sampled from a pool of human donors in good health; the sample pools cells from several healthy donors. Sequenced sample: naive CD4+ and CD8+ T cells sorted from blood, pooled from several donors. V is TRBV10-3 and J is TRBJ2-1; D is undetermined. The CDR3 nucleotides read TGTGCCATCAGTGTGGGTACCCGATGGGGTGACAATGAGCAGTTCTTC. Translating gives CAISVGTRWGDNEQFF.